The subject of this entry is one T cell receptor beta chain. The sample is drawn from a study of blood T cell repertoires in COVID-19. About the research overall: The United States, Italy and Spain were the sources of the acute and convalescent COVID-19 samples.

The protocol was immunoSEQ multiplex PCR, while the TCRdb copy is restricted to in-frame clones and leaves out a portion. This table holds 60,000 to 75,000 clones, approximately 78% found once. This CDR3 contains 17 residues. Germline V gene lookup returns CDR1 SGHAT and CDR2 FQNNGV. The V and J ends lost 4 bases and 7 bases, in that order; junction bases with no gene match: 13. Input material: peripheral blood. This chain uses TRBV11-2 with TRBJ2-4, with 10 nucleotides matching TRBD2. The TCR comes from a woman older than 75 with acute or convalescent COVID-19. The CDR3 is CASSSRGSGGLLNIQYF. The CDR3 region has the DNA TGTGCCAGCAGCTCCCGGGGTAGCGGGGGGTTACTTAACATTCAGTACTTC.